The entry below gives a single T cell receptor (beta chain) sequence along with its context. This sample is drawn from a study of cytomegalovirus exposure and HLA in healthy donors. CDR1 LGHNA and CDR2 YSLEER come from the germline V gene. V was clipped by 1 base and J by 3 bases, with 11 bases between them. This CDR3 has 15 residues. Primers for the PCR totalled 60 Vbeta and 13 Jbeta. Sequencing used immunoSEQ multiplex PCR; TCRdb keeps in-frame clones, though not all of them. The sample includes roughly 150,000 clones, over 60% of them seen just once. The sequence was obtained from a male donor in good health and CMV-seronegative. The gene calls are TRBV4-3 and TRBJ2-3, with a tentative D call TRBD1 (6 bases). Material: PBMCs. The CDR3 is CASSQAPRGTDTQYF. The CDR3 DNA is TGCGCCAGCAGCCAAGCGCCCAGGGGAACAGATACGCAGTATTTT.